Listed here is a single T cell receptor beta chain. The antigen is undetermined. These data come from a study of cytomegalovirus exposure and HLA in healthy donors. Overall study findings and caveats: The later analysis indicated that the majority of CMV-associated TCR beta chains appeared HLA-restricted. There were several of the most significant clusters that appeared linked to common viral pathogens in a later analysis. TCR beta V- and J-gene trimming was later associated with a missense DCLRE1C variant.

Primers: 60 Vbeta forward and 13 Jbeta reverse. The table came from immunoSEQ multiplex PCR; TCRdb's copy has only in-frame clones and leaves some out. The repertoire holds more than 85,000 clones, about 79% seen once, with around 3% in the top ten. This receptor was obtained from a male donor in good health and CMV-seropositive. The specimen was PBMCs.

The DNA of the CDR3 is TGTGCCAGCAGCCCTAGCGGGGGCTCCACCGGGGAGCTGTTTTTT. It yields the protein CASSPSGGSTGELFF. J is TRBJ2-2 and V is TRBV9; 10 bases fit TRBD2. The CDR3 has 15 residues. Germline CDR1 SGDLS, CDR2 YYNGEE. The junction had 4 bases not matched to a gene; V was cut back by 4 bases and J by 4 bases.